Listed here are 29 T cell receptor beta chains from one sample, sequenced in a study of shared clonotypes between healthy human individuals. TCRdb's copy holds only in-frame clones and misses some; the assay was immunoSEQ multiplex PCR. The sample has 1,400,000 or so clones; about 98.5% are singletons. Specimen: naive CD4+ T cells sorted from blood. Regarding subset: CD45RA+ positively selected. The receptor set was obtained from a man aged 25-45 years in good health.

The rearrangement links TRBV5-8 to TRBJ1-1, with D possibly TRBD1 on 6 matching bases. There are 13 residues in the CDR3. Germline loops: CDR1 SGHTS, CDR2 YDEGEE. Between the trimmed V and J ends, which lost 5 bases and 1 base, there was a span of 9 bases. The CDR3 protein is CASRIRGNTEAFF. Written as DNA, the CDR3 is TGTGCCAGCAGAATCAGGGGGAACACTGAAGCTTTCTTT.

V usage is TRBV5-1 and J usage is TRBJ2-1, with 10 bases that match TRBD1. V shed 0 bases and J 7 bases; nucleotides not matched to a gene: 7. Looked up from germline, CDR1 is SGHRS and CDR2 is YFSETQ. The CDR3 spans 16 residues. The CDR3 is CASSLDGQGDWNEQFF. For the CDR3, the DNA is TGCGCCAGCAGCTTGGACGGACAGGGGGACTGGAATGAGCAGTTCTTC.

V is TRBV5-1 and J is TRBJ2-1, with 10 bases identical to TRBD2. J was trimmed by 15 bases and V by 1 base; bases with no gene match: 10. CDR3 length: 14 residues. CDR1 is SGHRS, CDR2 YFSETQ, per germline. The CDR3 is CASSLLPSGRVSFF. The CDR3 DNA sequence: TGCGCCAGCAGCTTGTTGCCTAGCGGGAGAGTGTCGTTCTTC.

The gene calls are TRBV18 and TRBJ2-6; D not certain. Germline V CDR1 and CDR2: KGHSH, LQKENI. The CDR3 totals 17 residues. V was cut by 3 bases and J by 0 bases, with 12 bases left in between. The CDR3 spells CASSPVWTGSGANVLTF. The CDR3 DNA follows: TGTGCCAGCTCACCCGTATGGACGGGCTCTGGGGCCAACGTCCTGACTTTC.

The J gene is TRBJ2-5, the V gene TRBV7-2; TRBD1 matches 9 bases. The trim removed 5 bases at V and 5 bases at J, leaving 9 bases unmatched. The CDR3 length is 15 residues. The germline V gene has CDR1 SGHTA and CDR2 FQGNSA. The chain's CDR3 is CASSIAGTGKETQYF. The CDR3 DNA sequence: TGTGCCAGCAGCATTGCCGGGACAGGGAAGGAGACCCAGTACTTC.

The CDR3 nucleotides are TGCGCCAGCAGAGTATCCGGGACAGGGAACACTGAAGCTTTCTTT. Protein sequence: CASRVSGTGNTEAFF. The chain couples TRBV10-2 to TRBJ1-1, with TRBD1 matching 8 bases. The CDR3 has 15 amino acids. CDR1 and CDR2 (germline): WSHSY, SAAADI. V shed 6 bases and J 1 base; nucleotides not matched to a gene: 7.

This rearrangement joins TRBV11-2 to TRBJ2-1; TRBD2 matches at 13 bases. V was pared by 5 bases and J by 2 bases, with 12 bases of the junction left unmatched. Germline loops: CDR1 SGHAT, CDR2 FQNNGV. This CDR3 spans 19 amino acids. The CDR3 sequence is CASSPKELAGGPAYNEQFF. CDR3 DNA sequence: TGTGCCAGCAGCCCGAAGGAACTAGCGGGAGGGCCCGCCTACAATGAGCAGTTCTTC.

This chain uses TRBV9 with TRBJ2-7; TRBD1 agrees at 8 bases. Looked up from germline, CDR1 is SGDLS and CDR2 is YYNGEE. Trimming took 0 bases from V and 2 from J; bases not matched to a gene: 4. The CDR3 has 15 amino acids. The CDR3 loop reads CASSVAPGQAYEQYF. The CDR3 DNA sequence: TGTGCCAGCAGCGTAGCCCCGGGACAGGCCTACGAGCAGTACTTC.

The chain has TRBV10-1 and TRBJ2-4, with no clear D. Germline loops: CDR1 WNHNN, CDR2 SYGVQD (reference sequence). The CDR3 runs 14 residues. The V gene lost 3 bases and the J gene lost 8 bases, with 14 bases spanning the gap. For the CDR3, the DNA is TGCGCCAGCAGTGATGGTTTGGAACCAGACATTCAGTACTTC. This gives the protein CASSDGLEPDIQYF.

V is TRBV29-1 and J is TRBJ2-7; tentative D call: TRBD1 (6 bases). Germline assignment: CDR1 SQVTM and CDR2 ANQGSEA. The CDR3 covers 16 residues. The V and J ends lost 7 bases and 3 bases respectively, with 25 bases between them. The CDR3 reads CSATDLQTGTHYEQYF. CDR3 in DNA: TGCAGCGCAACCGACCTCCAGACAGGAACCCACTACGAGCAGTACTTC.

This chain connects TRBV7-6 to TRBJ2-7, with 9 bases matching TRBD1. Germline assignment: CDR1 SGHVS and CDR2 FNYEAQ. V gave up 1 base and J gave up 3 bases; unmatched junction bases: 4. The CDR3 loop spans 15 amino acids. CDR3 in DNA: TGTGCCAGCAGCTTAGGCCGACAGGGGGGCTACGAGCAGTACTTC. Translated, it gives CASSLGRQGGYEQYF.

The CDR3 reads CASSSWLSISGNDEQFF. The DNA for the CDR3 is TGTGCCAGCAGCTCGTGGCTGTCCATCAGCGGGAACGATGAGCAGTTCTTC. The J gene is TRBJ2-1, the V gene TRBV7-9; 7 bases fit TRBD2. CDR1 is SEHNR and CDR2 is FQNEAQ in the germline V gene (reference sequence). This CDR3 has 17 amino acids. J lost 8 bases, V lost 4 bases, and 17 bases had no gene match.

The rearrangement joins TRBV18 to TRBJ1-1; D gene ambiguous. CDR3 length equals 12 residues. Germline V gene lookup returns CDR1 KGHSH and CDR2 LQKENI. The V end lost 3 bases, the J end lost 6 bases, and 8 bases lay between the germline ends. CDR3: CASSPYPPEAFF. CDR3 coding DNA: TGTGCCAGCTCACCTTACCCGCCTGAAGCTTTCTTT.

V usage is TRBV11-2 and J usage is TRBJ2-1; D ambiguous. Germline V CDR1 and CDR2: SGHAT, FQNNGV. The CDR3 is 11 residues long. With 5 bases removed from V and 8 bases from J, the gap between germline ends came to 7 bases. The CDR3 nucleotides read TGTGCCAGCAGCCATGTTTATGAGCAGTTCTTC. This sequence encodes CASSHVYEQFF.

This chain links TRBV18 with TRBJ2-1; D may correspond to TRBD1 or TRBD2 (5 bases each). V lost 1 base and J 6 bases, leaving 13 bases between the germline ends. Germline values: CDR1 KGHSH, CDR2 LQKENI. The CDR3 sequence is 15 residues long. The CDR3, as DNA: TGTGCCAGCTCACCACGCCGCGAGGGGAGCAATGAGCAGTTCTTC. Amino acid sequence: CASSPRREGSNEQFF.

The chain links TRBV11-1 to TRBJ2-7, with TRBD1 matching 11 bases. Germline V gene sequence: CDR1 SGHAT, CDR2 FQDESV (reference sequence). The CDR3 has 12 residues. V lost 8 bases, J lost 7 bases, and 4 bases stayed unmatched. The CDR3 nucleotides read TGTGCCAGCCGGGACAGGGGGTATGAGCAGTACTTC. This sequence encodes CASRDRGYEQYF.

This sequence joins TRBV29-1 and TRBJ2-5; unclear D gene. The germline V gene encodes CDR1 SQVTM and CDR2 ANQGSEA. Trimming stripped 5 bases from V and 2 bases from J, with 18 bases between. This CDR3 is 15 amino acids long. The CDR3 here is CSVTGSPDRQETQYF. The CDR3 coding sequence is TGCAGCGTTACTGGATCTCCGGACCGGCAAGAGACCCAGTACTTC.

The J gene is TRBJ2-7, the V gene TRBV14; tentatively, D is TRBD2 (5 bases). The CDR3 is 13 amino acids. V was pared by 6 bases and J by 7 bases, with 16 bases between. The germline gives CDR1 SGHDN, CDR2 FVKESK. The CDR3 sequence is CASRRVGTGEQYF. The CDR3 DNA reads as TGTGCCAGCAGACGCGTCGGCACGGGGGAGCAGTACTTC.

This clone was picked up one time. The rearrangement uses TRBV4-3 and TRBJ2-1, with 7 bases that match TRBD2. The ends lost 0 bases at V and 6 bases at J; junction bases unmatched: 2. The CDR3 length is 14 residues. Germline V gene sequence: CDR1 LGHNA, CDR2 YSLEER. DNA for the CDR3: TGCGCCAGCAGCCAAGAAGCTAGCGGCAATGAGCAGTTCTTC. Protein product: CASSQEASGNEQFF.

DNA for the CDR3: TGTGCCAGCAGGACAGGGGGCGCCTACGAGCAGTACTTC. Encoded protein: CASRTGGAYEQYF. V is TRBV28 and J is TRBJ2-7, with 10 bases matching TRBD1. There are 13 residues in the CDR3. V was pared by 6 bases and J by 2 bases, with 1 base of the junction left unmatched. CDR1 is MDHEN and CDR2 is SYDVKM in the germline V gene.

V gene TRBV9 combines with J gene TRBJ1-3; D unresolved. Between the trimmed V and J ends, which lost 0 bases and 5 bases, there was a span of 12 bases. This CDR3 contains 15 residues. Germline V gene sequence: CDR1 SGDLS, CDR2 YYNGEE. CDR3 region: CASSVGWGMRNTIYF. The CDR3, as DNA: TGTGCCAGCAGCGTAGGGTGGGGAATGAGAAACACCATATATTTT.

In its sample, this clone was seen once. This chain links TRBV10-3 with TRBJ2-2, with TRBD2 identical over 9 bases. Germline values: CDR1 ENHRY, CDR2 SYGVKD. After removal of 1 base from V and 3 bases from J, the junction contained 3 bases not matched to a gene. This CDR3 spans 16 amino acids. The CDR3 nucleotides read TGTGCCATCAGTGAGTTTAGCGGGAGTCACACCGGGGAGCTGTTTTTT. It codes for CAISEFSGSHTGELFF.

V usage is TRBV5-1 and J usage is TRBJ1-1; no reliable D call. CDR3 size: 15 residues. Germline CDR1 reads SGHRS; CDR2 reads YFSETQ. V was trimmed by 2 bases and J by 0 bases, leaving 11 bases between them. DNA of the CDR3: TGCGCCAGCAGCTTCGGCGGAGTGTTGAACACTGAAGCTTTCTTT. It encodes CASSFGGVLNTEAFF.

CDR3 in amino acids: CASSLDLLPRWAQNYEQYF. For the CDR3, the DNA is TGTGCCAGCAGCTTAGATCTCCTCCCCCGATGGGCTCAAAACTACGAGCAGTACTTC. The chain combines TRBV7-9 with TRBJ2-7; no clear D. V was clipped by 1 base and J by 3 bases, with 25 bases between them. Germline CDR1 and CDR2: SEHNR and FQNEAQ (reference sequence). This CDR3 is 19 amino acids long.

The V gene is TRBV5-1, the J gene TRBJ2-2; maybe TRBD1 (5 bases). The CDR3 totals 15 residues. Trimming stripped 8 bases from V and 1 base from J, with 15 bases between. Germline lookup yields CDR1 SGHRS and CDR2 YFSETQ. The CDR3 here is CASYTGFQNTGELFF. The CDR3 DNA is TGCGCCAGTTACACAGGTTTTCAGAACACCGGGGAGCTGTTTTTT.

The chain combines TRBV2 with TRBJ1-4; 7 bases match TRBD1. J gave up 4 bases and V 6 bases, and 8 bases lay outside the gene matches. The CDR3 sequence is 15 residues long. Per the germline V gene, CDR1 is SNHLY and CDR2 is FYNNEI. The CDR3 region is CASSEGAGRNEKLFF. The DNA for the CDR3 is TGTGCCAGCAGCGAGGGGGCAGGCCGTAATGAAAAACTGTTTTTT.

This clone came up once. This chain uses TRBV5-4 with TRBJ2-7; D is unresolved. V dropped 4 bases and J dropped 0 bases, with 11 bases sitting between them. This CDR3 is 14 amino acids long. The germline V gene has CDR1 SGHNT and CDR2 YYREEE (reference sequence). The CDR3 DNA reads TGTGCCAGCAGCGTACCCAGTATCTCCTACGAGCAGTACTTC. It specifies CASSVPSISYEQYF.

The chain joins TRBV5-5 to TRBJ1-1, with unresolved D. Germline values: CDR1 SGHKS, CDR2 YYEKEE (reference sequence). The CDR3 contains 13 residues. Trimming left V 7 bases short and J 11 bases short, with 21 bases between. The CDR3 sequence: CASHTGPLPSAFF. The CDR3 DNA reads as TGTGCCAGCCATACCGGGCCCCTTCCATCGGCTTTCTTT.

The rearrangement uses TRBV7-2 and TRBJ1-1; 7 bases agree with TRBD1. V gave up 1 base and J gave up 1 base; unmatched junction bases: 3. Germline loops: CDR1 SGHTA, CDR2 FQGNSA. This CDR3 contains 15 residues. The CDR3 coding sequence is TGTGCCAGCAGCTTAGTATGGACAGGGAACACTGAAGCTTTCTTT. Translating gives CASSLVWTGNTEAFF.